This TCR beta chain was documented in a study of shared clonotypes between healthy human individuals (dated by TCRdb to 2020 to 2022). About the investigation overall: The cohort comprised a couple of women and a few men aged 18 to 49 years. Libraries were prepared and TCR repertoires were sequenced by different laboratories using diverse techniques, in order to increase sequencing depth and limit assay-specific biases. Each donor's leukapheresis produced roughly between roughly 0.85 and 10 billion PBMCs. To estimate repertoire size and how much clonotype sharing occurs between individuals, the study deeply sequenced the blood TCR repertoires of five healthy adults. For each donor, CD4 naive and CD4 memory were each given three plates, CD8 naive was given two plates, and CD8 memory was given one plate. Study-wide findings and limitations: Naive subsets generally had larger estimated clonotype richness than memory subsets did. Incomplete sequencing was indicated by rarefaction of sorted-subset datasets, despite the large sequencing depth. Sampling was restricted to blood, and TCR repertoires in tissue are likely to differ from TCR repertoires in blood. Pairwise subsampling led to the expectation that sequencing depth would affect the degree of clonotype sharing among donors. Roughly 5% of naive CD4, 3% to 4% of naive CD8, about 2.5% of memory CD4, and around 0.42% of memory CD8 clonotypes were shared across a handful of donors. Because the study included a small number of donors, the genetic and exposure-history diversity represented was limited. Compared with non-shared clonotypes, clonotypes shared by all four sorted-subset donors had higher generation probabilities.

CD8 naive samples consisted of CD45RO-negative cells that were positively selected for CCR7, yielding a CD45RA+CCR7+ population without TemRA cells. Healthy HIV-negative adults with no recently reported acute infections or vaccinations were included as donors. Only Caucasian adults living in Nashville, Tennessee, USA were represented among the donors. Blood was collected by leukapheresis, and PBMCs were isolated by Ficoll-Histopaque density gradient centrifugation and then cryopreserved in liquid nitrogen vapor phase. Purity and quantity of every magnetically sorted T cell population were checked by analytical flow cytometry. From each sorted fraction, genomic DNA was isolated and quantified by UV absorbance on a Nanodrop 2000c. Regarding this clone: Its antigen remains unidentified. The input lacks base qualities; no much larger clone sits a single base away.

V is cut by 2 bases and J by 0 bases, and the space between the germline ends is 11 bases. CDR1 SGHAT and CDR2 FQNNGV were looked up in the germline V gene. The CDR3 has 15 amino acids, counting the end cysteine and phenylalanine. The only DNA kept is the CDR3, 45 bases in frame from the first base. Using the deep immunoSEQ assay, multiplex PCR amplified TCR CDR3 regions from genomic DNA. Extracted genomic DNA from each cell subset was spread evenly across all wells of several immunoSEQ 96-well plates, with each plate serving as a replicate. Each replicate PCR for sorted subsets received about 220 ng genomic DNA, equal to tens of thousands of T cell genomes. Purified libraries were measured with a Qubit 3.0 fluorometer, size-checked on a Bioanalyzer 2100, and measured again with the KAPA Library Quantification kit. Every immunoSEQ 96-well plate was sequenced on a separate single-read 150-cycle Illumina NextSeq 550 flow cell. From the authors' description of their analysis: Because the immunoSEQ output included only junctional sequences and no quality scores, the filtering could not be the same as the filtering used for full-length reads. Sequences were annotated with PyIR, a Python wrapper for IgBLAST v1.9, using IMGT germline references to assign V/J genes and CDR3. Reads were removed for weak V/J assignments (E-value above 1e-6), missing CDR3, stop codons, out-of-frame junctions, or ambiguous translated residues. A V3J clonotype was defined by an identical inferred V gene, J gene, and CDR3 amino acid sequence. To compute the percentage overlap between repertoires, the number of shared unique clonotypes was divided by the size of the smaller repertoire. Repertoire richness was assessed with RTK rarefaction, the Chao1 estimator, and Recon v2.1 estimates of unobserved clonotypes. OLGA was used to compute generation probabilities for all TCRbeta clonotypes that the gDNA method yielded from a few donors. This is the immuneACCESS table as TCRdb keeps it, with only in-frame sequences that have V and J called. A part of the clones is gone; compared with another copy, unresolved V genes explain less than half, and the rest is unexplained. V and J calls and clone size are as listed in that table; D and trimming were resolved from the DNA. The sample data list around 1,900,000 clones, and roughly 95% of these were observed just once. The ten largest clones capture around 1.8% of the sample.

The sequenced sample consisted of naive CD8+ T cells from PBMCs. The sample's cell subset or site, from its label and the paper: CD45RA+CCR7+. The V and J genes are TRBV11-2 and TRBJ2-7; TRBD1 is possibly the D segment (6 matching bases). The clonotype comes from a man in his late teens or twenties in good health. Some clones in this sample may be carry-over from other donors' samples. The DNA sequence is TGTGCCAGCAGCTTAAACAGGGCCTCCTCCTACGAGCAGTACTTC. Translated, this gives CASSLNRASSYEQYF.